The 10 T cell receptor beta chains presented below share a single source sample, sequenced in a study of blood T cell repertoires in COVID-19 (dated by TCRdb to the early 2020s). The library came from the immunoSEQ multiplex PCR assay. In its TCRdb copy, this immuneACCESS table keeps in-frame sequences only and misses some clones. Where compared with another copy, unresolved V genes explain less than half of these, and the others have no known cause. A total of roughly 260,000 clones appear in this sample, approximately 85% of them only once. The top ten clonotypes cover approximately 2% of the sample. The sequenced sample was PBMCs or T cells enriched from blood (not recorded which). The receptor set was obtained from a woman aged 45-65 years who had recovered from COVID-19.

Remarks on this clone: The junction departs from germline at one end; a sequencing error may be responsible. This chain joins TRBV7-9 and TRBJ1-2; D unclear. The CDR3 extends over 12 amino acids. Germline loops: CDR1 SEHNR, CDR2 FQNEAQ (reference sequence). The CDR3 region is CASSLVVGQARF. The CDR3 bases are TGTGCCAGCAGCTTAGTAGTCGGTCAGGCCCGCTTC.

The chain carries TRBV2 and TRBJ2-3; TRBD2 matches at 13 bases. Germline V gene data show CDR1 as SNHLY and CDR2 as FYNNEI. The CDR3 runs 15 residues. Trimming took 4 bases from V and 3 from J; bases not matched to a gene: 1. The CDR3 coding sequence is TGTGCCAGCAGTGGGGGACTAGCGGGAACAGATACGCAGTATTTT. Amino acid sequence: CASSGGLAGTDTQYF. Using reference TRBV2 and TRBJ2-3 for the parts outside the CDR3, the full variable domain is EPEVTQTPSHQVTQMGQEVILRCVPISNHLYFYWYRQILGQKVEFLVSFYNNEISEKSEIFDDQFSVERPDGSNFTLKIRSTKLEDSAMYFCASSGGLAGTDTQYFGPGTRLTVL.

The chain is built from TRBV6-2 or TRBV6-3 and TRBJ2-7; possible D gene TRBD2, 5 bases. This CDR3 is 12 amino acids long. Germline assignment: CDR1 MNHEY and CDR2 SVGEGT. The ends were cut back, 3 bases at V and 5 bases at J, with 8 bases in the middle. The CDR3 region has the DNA TGTGCCAGCAGTTATGGGGAGCACGAGCAGTACTTC. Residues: CASSYGEHEQYF.

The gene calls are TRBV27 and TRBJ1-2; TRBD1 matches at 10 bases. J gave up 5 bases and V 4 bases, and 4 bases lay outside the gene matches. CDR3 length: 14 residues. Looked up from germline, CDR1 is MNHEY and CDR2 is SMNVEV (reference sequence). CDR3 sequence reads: CASSSGTGVYGYTF. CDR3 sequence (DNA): TGTGCCAGCAGTTCCGGGACAGGGGTTTATGGCTACACCTTC.

The CDR3 loop is CASSTVQGGNQPQHF. As DNA, the CDR3 is TGTGCCAGTAGTACTGTCCAGGGTGGCAATCAGCCCCAGCATTTT. This rearrangement joins TRBV19 to TRBJ1-5; TRBD1 is a possible D gene (5 bases). The CDR3 is 15 amino acids. V dropped 4 bases and J dropped 2 bases, with 12 bases sitting between them. Germline-derived CDR1 and CDR2 are LNHDA and SQIVND (reference sequence).

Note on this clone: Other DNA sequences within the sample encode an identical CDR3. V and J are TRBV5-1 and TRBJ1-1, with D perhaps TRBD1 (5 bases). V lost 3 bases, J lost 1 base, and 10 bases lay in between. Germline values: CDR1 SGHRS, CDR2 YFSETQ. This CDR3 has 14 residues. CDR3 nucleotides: TGCGCCAGCAGCTCCCAGGGAGGGAACACTGAAGCTTTCTTT. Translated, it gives CASSSQGGNTEAFF.

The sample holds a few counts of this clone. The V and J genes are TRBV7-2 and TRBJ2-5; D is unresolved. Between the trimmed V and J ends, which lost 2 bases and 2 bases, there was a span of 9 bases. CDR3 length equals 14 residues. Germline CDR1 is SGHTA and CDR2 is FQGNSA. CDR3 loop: CASSLWSGQETQYF. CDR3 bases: TGTGCCAGCAGCTTATGGTCAGGTCAAGAGACCCAGTACTTC.

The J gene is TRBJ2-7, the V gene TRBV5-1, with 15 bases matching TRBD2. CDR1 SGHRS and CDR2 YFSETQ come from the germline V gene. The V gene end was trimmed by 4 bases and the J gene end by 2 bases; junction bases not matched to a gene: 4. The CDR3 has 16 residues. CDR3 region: CASSIGLAGGPYEQYF. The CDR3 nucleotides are TGCGCCAGCAGCATCGGACTAGCGGGAGGGCCCTACGAGCAGTACTTC. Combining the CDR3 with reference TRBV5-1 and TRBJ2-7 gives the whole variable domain KAGVTQTPRYLIKTRGQQVTLSCSPISGHRSVSWYQQTPGQGLQFLFEYFSETQRNKGNFPGRFSGRQFSNSRSEMNVSTLELGDSALYLCASSIGLAGGPYEQYFGPGTRLTVT.

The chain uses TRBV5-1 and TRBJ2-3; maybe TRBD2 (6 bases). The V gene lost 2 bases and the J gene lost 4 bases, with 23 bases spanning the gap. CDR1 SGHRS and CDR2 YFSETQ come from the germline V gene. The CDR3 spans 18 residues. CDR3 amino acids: CASSFGARGFVVPDTQYF. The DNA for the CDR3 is TGCGCCAGCAGCTTTGGCGCCCGGGGGTTCGTCGTTCCAGATACGCAGTATTTT.

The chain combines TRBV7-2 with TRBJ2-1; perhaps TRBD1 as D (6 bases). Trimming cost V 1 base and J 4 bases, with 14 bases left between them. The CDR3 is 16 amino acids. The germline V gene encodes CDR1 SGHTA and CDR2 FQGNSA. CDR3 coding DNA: TGTGCCAGCAGCTTAGATAGTACTAGGGGGTACAATGAGCAGTTCTTC. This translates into CASSLDSTRGYNEQFF.